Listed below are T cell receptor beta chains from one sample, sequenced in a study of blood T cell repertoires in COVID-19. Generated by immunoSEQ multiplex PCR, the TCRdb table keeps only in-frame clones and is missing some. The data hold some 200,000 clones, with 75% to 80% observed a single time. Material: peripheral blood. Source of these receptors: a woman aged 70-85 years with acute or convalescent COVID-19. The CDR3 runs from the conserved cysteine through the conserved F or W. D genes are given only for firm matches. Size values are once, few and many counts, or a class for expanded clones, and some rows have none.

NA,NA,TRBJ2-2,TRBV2,TGTGCCAGCAGTGTAAACAGAATAGGGGAGCTGTTTTTT,CASSVNRIGELFF
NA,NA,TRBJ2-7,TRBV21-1,TGTGCCGGATTTGATTCGCGGTCGGGACAGGGATTCTCCGAGCAGTACTTC,CAGFDSRSGQGFSEQYF
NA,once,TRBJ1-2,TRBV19,TGTGCCAGTAGTTTCGGTGAGCCGGAGCGCTACACCTTC,CASSFGEPERYTF
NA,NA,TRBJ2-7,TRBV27,TGTGCCAGCAGTTTACAGGGGAACCCCTACGAGCAGTACTTC,CASSLQGNPYEQYF
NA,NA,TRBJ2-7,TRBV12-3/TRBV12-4,TGTGCCAGCAGGGGGGCCGATCGCGAGCAGTACTTC,CASRGADREQYF
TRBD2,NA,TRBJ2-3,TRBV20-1,TGCAGTGCTAGTACGGTCCTAGCGGGAAGCACAGATACGCAGTATTTT,CSASTVLAGSTDTQYF
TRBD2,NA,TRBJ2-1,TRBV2,TGTGCCAGCAGACAGCATAGCGGGAGGGCGAATGAGCAGTTCTTC,CASRQHSGRANEQFF
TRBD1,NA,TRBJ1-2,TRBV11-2,TGTGCCAGCAGCCGGGACAGGGGGCGGTTTGACTATGGCTACACCTTC,CASSRDRGRFDYGYTF
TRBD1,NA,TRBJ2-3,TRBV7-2,TGTGCCAGCATCCTGGATCGACAGGGAGCAGATACGCAGTATTTT,CASILDRQGADTQYF
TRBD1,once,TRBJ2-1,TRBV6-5,TGTGCCAGCGGGACAGGGTATGGCAATGAGCAGTTCTTC,CASGTGYGNEQFF
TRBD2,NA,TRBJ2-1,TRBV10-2,TGCGCCAGCAGTGGGACCGGGACTAGCAGATACAATGAGCAGTTCTTC,CASSGTGTSRYNEQFF
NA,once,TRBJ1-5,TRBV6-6,TGTGCCAGCAGTTACTGGAGGAATCAGCCCCAGCATTTT,CASSYWRNQPQHF
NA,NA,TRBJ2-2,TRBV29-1,TGCAGCGTTGACATAGGACAGACCAACACCGGGGAGCTGTTTTTT,CSVDIGQTNTGELFF
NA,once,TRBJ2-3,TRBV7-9,TGTGCCAGCAGCCATGGACAGACCCCGAACACAGATACGCAGTATTTT,CASSHGQTPNTDTQYF
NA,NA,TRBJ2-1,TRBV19,TGTGCCACCTCGGGTCGGGTCCCCGGAGAAGATGAGCAGTTCTTC,CATSGRVPGEDEQFF
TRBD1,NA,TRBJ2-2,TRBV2,TGTGCCAGCACTGAGGACAGGCGGACCGGGGAGCTGTTTTTT,CASTEDRRTGELFF
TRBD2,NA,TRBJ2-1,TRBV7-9,TGTGCCAGCAGCCTAAGGACTAGCGGGCGGCCAGACAATGAGCAGTTCTTC,CASSLRTSGRPDNEQFF
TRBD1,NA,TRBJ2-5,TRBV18,TGTGCCAGCTCACCACGTCGGGACAGGGAATCGGAGACCCAGTACTTC,CASSPRRDRESETQYF
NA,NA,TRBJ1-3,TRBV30,TGTGCCTGGCGCGGCAGGGGTGCTGGAAACACCATATATTTT,CAWRGRGAGNTIYF
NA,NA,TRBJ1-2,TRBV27,TGTGCCAGCACCAATTGGGAGGGAGGCAGCAGTGCGTTTTGGGGCTACACCTTC,CASTNWEGGSSAFWGYTF
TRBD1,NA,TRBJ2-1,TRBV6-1,TGTGCCAGCAGTGAATCTGTTGACAGGGAGTTCGGCAATGAGCAGTTCTTC,CASSESVDREFGNEQFF
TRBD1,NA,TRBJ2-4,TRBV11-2,TGTGCCAGCAGCCCCCTTGGGACAGACCTAGCCAAAAACATTCAGTACTTC,CASSPLGTDLAKNIQYF
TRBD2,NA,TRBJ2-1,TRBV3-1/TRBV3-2,TGTGCCAGCAGCCAAGGCGGGAGTCGTCACAATGAGCAGTTCTTC,CASSQGGSRHNEQFF
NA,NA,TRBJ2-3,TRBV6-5,TGTGCCAGCAGCTTACCGGGCACAGATACGCAGTATTTT,CASSLPGTDTQYF
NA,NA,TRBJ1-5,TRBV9,TGTGCCAGCAGCGTAGACAGCTATAGCAATCAGCCCCAGCATTTT,CASSVDSYSNQPQHF
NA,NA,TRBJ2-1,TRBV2,TGTGCCAGCCAGCGGGTGAATTACAATGAGCAGTTCTTC,CASQRVNYNEQFF